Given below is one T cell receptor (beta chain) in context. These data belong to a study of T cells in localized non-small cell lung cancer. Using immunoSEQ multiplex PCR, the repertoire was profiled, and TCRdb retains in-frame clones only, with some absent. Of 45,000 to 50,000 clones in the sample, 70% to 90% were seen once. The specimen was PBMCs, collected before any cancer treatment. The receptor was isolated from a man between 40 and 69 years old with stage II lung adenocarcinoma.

The DNA of the CDR3 is TGCGCCAGCAGCTTGGCCGGGGGAGGCGATGGCTACACCTTC. Its protein is CASSLAGGGDGYTF. The V and J genes are TRBV5-1 and TRBJ1-2, with D maybe TRBD1 (5 bases). The V and J ends lost 0 bases and 6 bases respectively, with 12 bases between them. The CDR3 is 14 amino acids. The germline V gene encodes CDR1 SGHRS and CDR2 YFSETQ.